This is a list of T cell receptor beta chains from one sample in a study of cytomegalovirus exposure and HLA in healthy donors. Assay: immunoSEQ multiplex PCR; the TCRdb copy retains only in-frame clones and omits some. The repertoire includes about 160,000 clones, roughly 90% of them detected once, and around 3.8% sits in the top ten. Sequencing input: PBMCs. The origin of the receptors is a man younger than 35 in good health and CMV-seropositive. The CDR3 runs from the conserved cysteine through the conserved F or W. A D gene is named only where the DNA matches it firmly. Some rows have no size entry. The others give once, few or many, or a class for an expanded clone.

CDR3 length | clone size | J gene | D gene | V gene | CDR3 DNA | CDR3 protein
16 | NA | TRBJ2-1 | TRBD2 | TRBV6-5 | TGTGCCAGCAGTTACAAGGGGGTAGCGGGATTGGATGAGCAGTTCTTC | CASSYKGVAGLDEQFF
13 | NA | TRBJ1-1 | NA | TRBV18 | TGTGCCAGCTCAGAGGGAGTGAACACTGAAGCTTTCTTT | CASSEGVNTEAFF
15 | NA | TRBJ1-4 | NA | TRBV6-1 | TGTGCCAGCAGTGATTTGACGGGAATGAATGAAAAACTGTTTTTT | CASSDLTGMNEKLFF
15 | NA | TRBJ2-3 | NA | TRBV5-1 | TGCGCCAGCAGCCTGACAGGAGAGAACACAGATACGCAGTATTTT | CASSLTGENTDTQYF
15 | NA | TRBJ1-2 | TRBD1 | TRBV28 | TGTGCCAGCGGACAGGGGCGCCGCTTTCCCTATGGCTACACCTTC | CASGQGRRFPYGYTF
14 | NA | TRBJ2-1 | NA | TRBV28 | TGTGCCAGCAGTTTTCGGCTACTTGAGGATGAGCAGTTCTTC | CASSFRLLEDEQFF
16 | NA | TRBJ1-4 | TRBD1 | TRBV19 | TGTGCCAGTAGTCCGGGACAGGGGGCTTTCACTGAAAAACTGTTTTTT | CASSPGQGAFTEKLFF
16 | NA | TRBJ1-2 | TRBD1 | TRBV6-5 | TGTGCCAGCAGTTACTCGACAGGGACACCTCTTTATGGCTACACCTTC | CASSYSTGTPLYGYTF
14 | NA | TRBJ2-4 | NA | TRBV28 | TGTGCCAGCACCCCAGCCCCAGGGGCAAACATTCAGTACTTC | CASTPAPGANIQYF
13 | NA | TRBJ1-2 | TRBD1 | TRBV27 | TGTGCCAGCAAGAGGACAGGGGACTATGGCTACACCTTC | CASKRTGDYGYTF
13 | NA | TRBJ2-5 | TRBD1 | TRBV7-3 | TGTGCCAGCAGCTTTGGGACAGAAGAGACCCAGTACTTC | CASSFGTEETQYF
17 | NA | TRBJ2-7 | TRBD2 | TRBV18 | TGTGCCAGCTCACCCATCGGGCCGGCTAGCGGAGGCTACGAGCAGTACTTC | CASSPIGPASGGYEQYF
14 | NA | TRBJ2-3 | TRBD2 | TRBV9 | TGTGCCAGCAGCGCCAGACTAGCAGCAGATACGCAGTATTTT | CASSARLAADTQYF
15 | NA | TRBJ2-3 | NA | TRBV11-1 | TGTGCCAGCAGCTTAGGAAGGACTAGCACAGATACGCAGTATTTT | CASSLGRTSTDTQYF
14 | NA | TRBJ2-7 | TRBD1 | TRBV28 | TGTGCCAGCAGTACCGACAGGGGGTTCTACGAGCAGTACTTC | CASSTDRGFYEQYF
15 | NA | TRBJ2-1 | NA | TRBV13 | TGTGCCAGCAGCCCCGTCCTGAGCTCCTACAATGAGCAGTTCTTC | CASSPVLSSYNEQFF
13 | NA | TRBJ1-1 | TRBD1 | TRBV29-1 | TGCAGCGTTGTAGAGACAGGGAATACTGAAGCTTTCTTT | CSVVETGNTEAFF
14 | NA | TRBJ2-7 | TRBD2 | TRBV28 | TGTGCCAGCAGTTTCGGGGGGGCGAGTCCCGAGCAGTACTTC | CASSFGGASPEQYF
16 | NA | TRBJ2-7 | NA | TRBV14 | TGTGCCAGCAGCCAAGGATCAGGGGCGGAAATCTACGAGCAGTACTTC | CASSQGSGAEIYEQYF
16 | NA | TRBJ1-4 | NA | TRBV15 | TGTGCCACCAGCAGAGGGGGAGAAAGCGGCAATGAAAAACTGTTTTTT | CATSRGGESGNEKLFF
16 | NA | TRBJ2-2 | TRBD1 | TRBV4-1 | TGCGCCAGCAGCCACCCGGACAGGGGGAACACCGGGGAGCTGTTTTTT | CASSHPDRGNTGELFF
12 | NA | TRBJ2-2 | NA | TRBV2 | TGTGCCAGCACCCTCAGGGCGGGGGAGCTGTTTTTT | CASTLRAGELFF
14 | NA | TRBJ2-1 | TRBD1 | TRBV5-4 | TGTGCCAGCAGCTTGGGGGACAGATACAATGAGCAGTTCTTC | CASSLGDRYNEQFF
13 | few | TRBJ2-7 | TRBD1 | TRBV6-6 | TGTGCCAGTTCTAAAACAGGGGGCTACGAGCAGTACTTC | CASSKTGGYEQYF
16 | NA | TRBJ2-1 | TRBD2 | TRBV9 | TGTGCCAGCAGCGCCGACATAGCGGGAGGAAGGGGTGAGCAGTTCTTC | CASSADIAGGRGEQFF
14 | NA | TRBJ2-7 | NA | TRBV4-1 | TGCGCCAGCAGCCAAGGGGCAGGCTCCTACGAGCAGTACTTC | CASSQGAGSYEQYF
18 | NA | TRBJ2-7 | TRBD2 | TRBV7-9 | TGTGCCAGCAGCCTGCGAGCGGGGGTCGGGAGGGCCTCTTCCCTGCAGTACTTC | CASSLRAGVGRASSLQYF
14 | NA | TRBJ2-1 | TRBD2 | TRBV29-1 | TGCAGCGCACTACTAGCGGCTCCCTACAATGAGCAGTTCTTC | CSALLAAPYNEQFF
15 | NA | TRBJ1-2 | NA | TRBV11-3 | TGTGCCAGCAGCTTATACGGACAGTCGGTGGAAGGCTACACCTTC | CASSLYGQSVEGYTF
14 | NA | TRBJ1-5 | NA | TRBV6-1 | TGTGCCAGCAGCGGACAGTTTAGCAATCAGCCCCAGCATTTT | CASSGQFSNQPQHF
14 | few | TRBJ2-3 | TRBD2 | TRBV2 | TGTGCCAGCGGGACTAGCGGGAGAACAGATACGCAGTATTTT | CASGTSGRTDTQYF
14 | NA | TRBJ2-7 | TRBD2 | TRBV11-2 | TGTGCCAGCAGCCGTGAGCGGGAGTCCTGGGAGCAGTACTTC | CASSRERESWEQYF
13 | NA | TRBJ1-3 | NA | TRBV11-3 | TGTGCCAGCAGCTTCGGGACACCGAACACCATATATTTT | CASSFGTPNTIYF
11 | NA | TRBJ2-7 | NA | TRBV29-1 | TGCAGCGCTGACGACTCTTACGAGCAGTACTTC | CSADDSYEQYF
16 | NA | TRBJ1-1 | NA | TRBV18 | TGTGCCAGCTCACCGGGCGGGGCTGGATGGAGTACTGAAGCTTTCTTT | CASSPGGAGWSTEAFF
12 | NA | TRBJ2-4 | NA | TRBV25-1 | TGTGCCAGCAGTAAAGGGACTCACATTCAGTACTTC | CASSKGTHIQYF
16 | NA | TRBJ2-1 | NA | TRBV11-3 | TGTGCCAGCAGCTTAGGTGCTAACCGGGGCTACAATGAGCAGTTCTTC | CASSLGANRGYNEQFF
14 | NA | TRBJ1-5 | TRBD1 | TRBV28 | TGTGCCAGCAGAGAACAGGGGAACGATCAGCCCCAGCATTTT | CASREQGNDQPQHF
15 | NA | TRBJ2-3 | NA | TRBV9 | TGTGCCAGCAGCGTTGGGCAGACAAGCACAGATACGCAGTATTTT | CASSVGQTSTDTQYF
16 | NA | TRBJ2-3 | NA | TRBV5-1 | TGCGCCAGCAGCGCCAAAACCCGGGATCTTACAGATACGCAGTATTTT | CASSAKTRDLTDTQYF
16 | few | TRBJ2-7 | TRBD1 | TRBV5-6 | TGTGCCAGTAATCGACGAGGGGGCGACTCGGGGTACGAGCAGTACTTC | CASNRRGGDSGYEQYF
15 | NA | TRBJ2-5 | TRBD2 | TRBV7-2 | TGTGCCAGCACCAGAACTAGCGGACAAAAAGAGACCCAGTACTTC | CASTRTSGQKETQYF
14 | few | TRBJ1-1 | NA | TRBV2 | TGTGCCAGCCAACCAGGCAGGGGACACTCTGAAGCTTTCTTT | CASQPGRGHSEAFF
15 | NA | TRBJ1-5 | TRBD1 | TRBV6-1 | TGTGCCAGCAGGACCGGACAGGGGGCGTATCAGCCCCAGCATTTT | CASRTGQGAYQPQHF
17 | NA | TRBJ2-1 | TRBD2 | TRBV2 | TGTGCCAGCAGTGGGAATAGCGGGATGAGCTCCTACAATGAGCAGTTCTTC | CASSGNSGMSSYNEQFF
14 | once | TRBJ1-2 | TRBD1 | TRBV5-5 | TGTGCCAGCAGCTGGGAGGACAGGGTCTATGGCTACACCTTC | CASSWEDRVYGYTF
13 | NA | TRBJ2-3 | NA | TRBV6-6 | TGTGCCAGCACGGGACAAGTCACAGATACGCAGTATTTT | CASTGQVTDTQYF
14 | NA | TRBJ2-3 | NA | TRBV7-9 | TGTGCCAGCAGCTTAGAGGAGCGGAGGGATACGCAGTATTTT | CASSLEERRDTQYF
18 | NA | TRBJ2-2 | TRBD2 | TRBV14 | TGTGCCAGCAGTCTACGGACTAGCGGGTTCACGAACACCGGGGAGCTGTTTTTT | CASSLRTSGFTNTGELFF
16 | once | TRBJ2-1 | TRBD2 | TRBV4-2 | TGTGCCAGCAGCCAAGAAGGGACTAGAGGAGTGAATGAGCAGTTCTTC | CASSQEGTRGVNEQFF